The following is a T cell receptor beta chain sequence with its context. Its specificity is not known. CDR1 is MGHRA and CDR2 is YSYEKL in the germline V gene. CDR3 length: 15 residues. V dropped 3 bases and J dropped 6 bases, with 16 bases sitting between them. The PCR had 60 Vbeta and 13 Jbeta primers. Only in-frame clones appear in the TCRdb table, and some are missing; sequencing was by immunoSEQ multiplex PCR. The sample contains 200,000 to 250,000 clones, approximately 82% of which appear only once. This specimen belongs to a study of cytomegalovirus exposure and HLA in healthy donors. Study-level information: About four fifths of 300 to 450 genotyped donors fell in the Caucasian-associated ancestry cluster.

General study points: Analyzed later, most CMV-associated TCR beta chains appeared HLA-restricted. Several top significant clusters appeared, in a later analysis, to be linked to common viral pathogens.

The chain recombines TRBV4-1 with TRBJ2-3; no clear D. Sequences were obtained from PBMCs. The TCR sequence derives from a male donor in good health and CMV-seronegative. In DNA, the CDR3 is TGCGCCAGCAGCCATCAGCAGGCACACAGTGATACGCAGTATTTT. It specifies CASSHQQAHSDTQYF.